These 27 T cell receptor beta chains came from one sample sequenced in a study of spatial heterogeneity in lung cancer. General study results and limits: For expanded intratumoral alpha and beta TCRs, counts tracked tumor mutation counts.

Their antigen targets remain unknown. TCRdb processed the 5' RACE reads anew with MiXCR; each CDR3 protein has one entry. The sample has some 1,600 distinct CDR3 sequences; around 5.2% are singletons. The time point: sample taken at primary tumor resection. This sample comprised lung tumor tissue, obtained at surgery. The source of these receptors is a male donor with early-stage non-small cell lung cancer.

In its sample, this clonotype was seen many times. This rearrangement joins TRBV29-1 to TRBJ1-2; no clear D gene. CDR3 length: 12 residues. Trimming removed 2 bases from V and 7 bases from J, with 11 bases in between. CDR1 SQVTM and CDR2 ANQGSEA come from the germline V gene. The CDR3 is CSVESLRSGYTF. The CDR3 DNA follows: TGCAGCGTTGAATCCTTGAGGAGTGGCTACACCTTC.

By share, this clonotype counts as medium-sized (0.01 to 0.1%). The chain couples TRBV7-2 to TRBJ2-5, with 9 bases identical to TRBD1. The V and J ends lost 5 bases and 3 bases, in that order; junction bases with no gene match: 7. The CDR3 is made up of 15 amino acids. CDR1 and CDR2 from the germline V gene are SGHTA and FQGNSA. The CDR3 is CASSPVGTGKETQYF. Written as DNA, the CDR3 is TGTGCCAGCAGCCCTGTCGGGACAGGGAAAGAGACCCAGTACTTC.

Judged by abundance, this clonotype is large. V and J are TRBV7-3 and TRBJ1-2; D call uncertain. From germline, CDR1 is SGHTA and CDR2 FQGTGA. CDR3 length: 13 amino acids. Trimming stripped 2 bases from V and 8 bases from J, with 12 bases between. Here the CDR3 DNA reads TGTGCCAGCAGCTTAGGTGGAGGGAGCGGCTACACCTTC. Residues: CASSLGGGSGYTF.

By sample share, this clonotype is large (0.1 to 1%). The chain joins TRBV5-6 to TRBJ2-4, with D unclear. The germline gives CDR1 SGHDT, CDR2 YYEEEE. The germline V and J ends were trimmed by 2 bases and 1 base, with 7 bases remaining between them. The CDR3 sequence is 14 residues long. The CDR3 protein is CASSLWGAKNIQYF. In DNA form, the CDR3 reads TGTGCCAGCAGCTTATGGGGTGCCAAAAACATTCAGTACTTC.

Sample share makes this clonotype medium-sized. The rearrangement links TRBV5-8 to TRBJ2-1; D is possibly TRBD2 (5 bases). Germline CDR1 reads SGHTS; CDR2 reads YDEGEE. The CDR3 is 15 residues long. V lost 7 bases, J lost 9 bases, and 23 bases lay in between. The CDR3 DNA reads TGTGCCAGCCGGGTAGAGGCTAGCTCTCGAGGTGAGCAGTTCTTC. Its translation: CASRVEASSRGEQFF.

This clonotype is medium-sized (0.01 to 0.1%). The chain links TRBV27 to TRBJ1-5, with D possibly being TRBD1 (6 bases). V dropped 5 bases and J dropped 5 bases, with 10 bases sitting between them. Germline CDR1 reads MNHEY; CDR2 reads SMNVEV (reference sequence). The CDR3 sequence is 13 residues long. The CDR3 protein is CASSNRDYQPQHF. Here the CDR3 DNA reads TGTGCCAGCAGTAACAGGGACTATCAGCCCCAGCATTTT.

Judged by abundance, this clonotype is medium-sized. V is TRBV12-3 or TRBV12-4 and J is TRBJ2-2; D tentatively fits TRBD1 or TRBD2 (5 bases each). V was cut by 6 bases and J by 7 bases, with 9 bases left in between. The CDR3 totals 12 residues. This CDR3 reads CASRGDVGELFF. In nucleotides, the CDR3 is TGTGCCAGCAGAGGGGACGTCGGGGAGCTGTTTTTT.

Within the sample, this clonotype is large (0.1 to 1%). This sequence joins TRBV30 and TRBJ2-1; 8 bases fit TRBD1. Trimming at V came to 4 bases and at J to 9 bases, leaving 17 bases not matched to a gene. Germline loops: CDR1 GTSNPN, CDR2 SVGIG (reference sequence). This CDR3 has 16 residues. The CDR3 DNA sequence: TGTGCCTGGACCGGGATAGGGACAGGCAACAGGGGTGAGCAGTTCTTC. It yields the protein CAWTGIGTGNRGEQFF.

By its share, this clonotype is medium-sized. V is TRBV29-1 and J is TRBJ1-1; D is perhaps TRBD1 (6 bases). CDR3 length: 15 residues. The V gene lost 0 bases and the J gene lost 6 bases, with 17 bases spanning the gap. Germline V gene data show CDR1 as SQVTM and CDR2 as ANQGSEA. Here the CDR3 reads CSVEDPRQEPSEAFF. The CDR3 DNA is TGCAGCGTTGAAGATCCGAGACAGGAGCCGTCTGAAGCTTTCTTT. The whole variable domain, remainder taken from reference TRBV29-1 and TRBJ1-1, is SAVISQKPSRDICQRGTSLTIQCQVDSQVTMMFWYRQQPGQSLTLIATANQGSEATYESGFVIDKFPISRPNLTFSTLTVSNMSPEDSSIYLCSVEDPRQEPSEAFFGQGTRLTVV.

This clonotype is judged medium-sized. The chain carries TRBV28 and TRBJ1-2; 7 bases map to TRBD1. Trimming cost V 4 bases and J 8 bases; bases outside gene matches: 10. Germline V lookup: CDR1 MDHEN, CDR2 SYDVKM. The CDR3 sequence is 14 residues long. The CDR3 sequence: CASSSSQGLEGYTF. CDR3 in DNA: TGTGCCAGCAGTTCATCACAGGGGCTAGAGGGCTACACCTTC.

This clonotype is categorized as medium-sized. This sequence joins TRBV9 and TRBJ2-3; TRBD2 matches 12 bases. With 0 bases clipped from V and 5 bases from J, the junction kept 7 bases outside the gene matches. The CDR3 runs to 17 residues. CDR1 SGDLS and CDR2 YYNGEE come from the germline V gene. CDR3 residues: CASSVVGLAGGRDTQYF. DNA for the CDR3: TGTGCCAGCAGCGTAGTCGGTCTAGCGGGGGGGAGAGATACGCAGTATTTT.

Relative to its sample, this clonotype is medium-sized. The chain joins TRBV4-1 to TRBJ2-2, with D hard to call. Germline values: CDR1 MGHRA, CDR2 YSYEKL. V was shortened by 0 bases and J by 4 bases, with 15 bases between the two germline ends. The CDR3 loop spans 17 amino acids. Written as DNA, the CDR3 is TGCGCCAGCAGCCAAGAGGGCCGTACATCCCTCACCGGGGAGCTGTTTTTT. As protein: CASSQEGRTSLTGELFF.

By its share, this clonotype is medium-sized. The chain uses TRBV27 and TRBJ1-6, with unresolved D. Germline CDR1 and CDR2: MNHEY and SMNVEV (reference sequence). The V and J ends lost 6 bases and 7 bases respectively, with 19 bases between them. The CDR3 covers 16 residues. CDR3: CASRAQAGSRNSPLHF. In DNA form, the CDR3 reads TGTGCCAGCAGGGCCCAAGCGGGGAGTCGGAATTCACCCCTCCACTTT.

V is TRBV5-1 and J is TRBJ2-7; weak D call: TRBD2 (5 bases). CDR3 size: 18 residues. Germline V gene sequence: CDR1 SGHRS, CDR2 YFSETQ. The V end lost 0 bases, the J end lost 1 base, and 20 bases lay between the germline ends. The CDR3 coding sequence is TGCGCCAGCAGCTTGGGGGTCGGATCTTGGAGGCAATCCTACGAGCAGTACTTC. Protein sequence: CASSLGVGSWRQSYEQYF.

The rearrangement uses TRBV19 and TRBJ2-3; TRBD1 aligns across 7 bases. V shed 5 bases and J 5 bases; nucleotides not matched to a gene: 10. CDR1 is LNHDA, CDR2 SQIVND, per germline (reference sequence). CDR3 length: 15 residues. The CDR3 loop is CASSAGQGGIDTQYF. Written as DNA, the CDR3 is TGTGCCAGTAGTGCCGGACAAGGGGGCATAGATACGCAGTATTTT.

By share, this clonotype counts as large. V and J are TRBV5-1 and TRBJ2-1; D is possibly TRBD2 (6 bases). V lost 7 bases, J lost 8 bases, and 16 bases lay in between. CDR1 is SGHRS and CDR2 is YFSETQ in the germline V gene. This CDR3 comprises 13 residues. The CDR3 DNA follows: TGCGCCAGCGCCGGGGAGACGGGGGATGAGCAGTTCTTC. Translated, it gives CASAGETGDEQFF.

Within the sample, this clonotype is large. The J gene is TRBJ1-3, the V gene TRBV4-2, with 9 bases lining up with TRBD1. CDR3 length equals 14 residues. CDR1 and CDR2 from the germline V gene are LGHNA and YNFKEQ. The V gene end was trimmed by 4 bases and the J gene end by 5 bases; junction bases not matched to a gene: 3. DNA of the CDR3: TGTGCCAGCAGCCCTGGACAGGGGAGAAACACCATATATTTT. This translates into CASSPGQGRNTIYF.

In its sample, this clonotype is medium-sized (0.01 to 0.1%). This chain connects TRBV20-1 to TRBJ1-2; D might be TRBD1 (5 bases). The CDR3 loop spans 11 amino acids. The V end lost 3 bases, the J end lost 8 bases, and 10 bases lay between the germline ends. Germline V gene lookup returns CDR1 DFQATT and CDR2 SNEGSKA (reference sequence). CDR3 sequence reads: CSARGTKGYTF. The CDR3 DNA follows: TGCAGTGCTAGGGGGACTAAGGGCTACACCTTC.

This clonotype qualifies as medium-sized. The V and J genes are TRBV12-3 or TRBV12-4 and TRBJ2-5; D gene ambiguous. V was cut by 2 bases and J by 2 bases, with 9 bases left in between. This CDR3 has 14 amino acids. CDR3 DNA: TGTGCCAGCAGTTTACCAGAAACACAAGAGACCCAGTACTTC. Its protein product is CASSLPETQETQYF.

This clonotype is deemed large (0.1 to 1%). The CDR3 DNA reads TGTGCCAGCAGCTTAGCGAGGTCGACAGGCAATCAGCCCCAGCATTTT. Its translation: CASSLARSTGNQPQHF. The chain uses TRBV7-8 and TRBJ1-5; a weak D match, TRBD1 (5 bases). Germline lookup yields CDR1 SGHVS and CDR2 FQNEAQ. The length of the CDR3 is 16 residues. V shed 0 bases and J shed 2 bases, with 11 bases lying between them.

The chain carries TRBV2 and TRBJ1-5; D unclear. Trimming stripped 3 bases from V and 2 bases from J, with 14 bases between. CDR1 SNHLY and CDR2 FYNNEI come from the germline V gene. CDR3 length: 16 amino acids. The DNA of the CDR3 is TGTGCCAGCAGTGAGCTGGCAAGCGGGCGCAATCAGCCCCAGCATTTT. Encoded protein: CASSELASGRNQPQHF. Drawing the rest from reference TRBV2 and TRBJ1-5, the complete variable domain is EPEVTQTPSHQVTQMGQEVILRCVPISNHLYFYWYRQILGQKVEFLVSFYNNEISEKSEIFDDQFSVERPDGSNFTLKIRSTKLEDSAMYFCASSELASGRNQPQHFGDGTRLSIL.

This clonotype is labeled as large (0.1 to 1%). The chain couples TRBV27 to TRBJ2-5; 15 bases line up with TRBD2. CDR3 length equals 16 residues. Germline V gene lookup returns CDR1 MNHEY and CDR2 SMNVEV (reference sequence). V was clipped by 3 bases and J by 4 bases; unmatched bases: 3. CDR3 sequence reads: CASSFRTSGGAETQYF. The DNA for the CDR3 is TGTGCCAGCAGTTTCCGGACTAGCGGGGGGGCAGAGACCCAGTACTTC.

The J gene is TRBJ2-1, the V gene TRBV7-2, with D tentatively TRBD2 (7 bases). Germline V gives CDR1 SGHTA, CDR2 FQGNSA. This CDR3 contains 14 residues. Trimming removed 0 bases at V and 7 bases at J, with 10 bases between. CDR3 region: CASSLAGGPNEQFF. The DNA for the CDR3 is TGTGCCAGCAGCTTAGCGGGGGGGCCTAATGAGCAGTTCTTC.

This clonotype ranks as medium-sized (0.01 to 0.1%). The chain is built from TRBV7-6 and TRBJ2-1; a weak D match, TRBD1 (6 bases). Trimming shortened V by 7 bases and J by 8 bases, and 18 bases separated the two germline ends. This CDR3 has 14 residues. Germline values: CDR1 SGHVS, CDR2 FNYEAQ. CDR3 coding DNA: TGTGCCAGCACCCTAGGGCAGGGGAAGGATGAGCAGTTCTTC. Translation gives CASTLGQGKDEQFF.

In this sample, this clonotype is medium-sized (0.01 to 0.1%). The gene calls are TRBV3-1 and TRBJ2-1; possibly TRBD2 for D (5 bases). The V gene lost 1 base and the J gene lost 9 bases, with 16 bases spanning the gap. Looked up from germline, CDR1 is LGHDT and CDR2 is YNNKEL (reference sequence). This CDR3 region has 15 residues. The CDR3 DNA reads TGTGCCAGCAGCCAAGGGACTGGGCCCATGGTTGAGCAGTTCTTC. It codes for CASSQGTGPMVEQFF.

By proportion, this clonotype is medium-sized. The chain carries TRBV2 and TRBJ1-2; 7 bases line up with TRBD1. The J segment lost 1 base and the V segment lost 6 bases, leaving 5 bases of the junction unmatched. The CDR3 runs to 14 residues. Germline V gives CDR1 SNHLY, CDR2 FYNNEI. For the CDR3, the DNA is TGTGCCAGCAGCCAACAGGGGCATAACTATGGCTACACCTTC. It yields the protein CASSQQGHNYGYTF.

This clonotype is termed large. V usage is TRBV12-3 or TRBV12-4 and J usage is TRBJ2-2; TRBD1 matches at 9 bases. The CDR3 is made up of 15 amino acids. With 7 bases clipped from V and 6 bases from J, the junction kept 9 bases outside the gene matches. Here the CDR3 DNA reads TGTGCCAGCAACCCTGGGACAGGGAAATCCGGGGAGCTGTTTTTT. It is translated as CASNPGTGKSGELFF.